Below, 21 T cell receptor beta chains from the same sample are listed, as sequenced in a study of blood T cell repertoires in COVID-19. Assay used: immunoSEQ multiplex PCR; TCRdb lists only in-frame clones, some missing. This table has under 90,000 clones, roughly 80% appearing once. Sequenced sample: peripheral blood. These TCRs come from a human donor in a cohort sampled during active COVID-19.

V usage is TRBV6-4 and J usage is TRBJ2-7, with 9 bases matching TRBD2. The germline V gene encodes CDR1 MRHNA and CDR2 SNTAGT. With V trimmed by 7 bases and J by 1 base, 11 bases remained unmatched. CDR3 length equals 16 residues. The CDR3 coding sequence is TGTGCCAGCACCCCTAGCGGGATGGGTTGGTCCTACGAGCAGTACGTC. Encoded protein: CASTPSGMGWSYEQYV.

The chain is built from TRBV28 and TRBJ1-5, with TRBD1 matching 8 bases. Germline V gives CDR1 MDHEN, CDR2 SYDVKM. The CDR3 is 14 residues long. Trimming cost V 7 bases and J 6 bases; bases outside gene matches: 8. In DNA form, the CDR3 reads TGTGCCAGCAATACAGGGGGGAACGTTCAGCCCCAGCATTTT. It codes for CASNTGGNVQPQHF.

This chain connects TRBV12-3 or TRBV12-4 to TRBJ2-5; perhaps TRBD2 as D (6 bases). This CDR3 contains 10 residues. V was shortened by 7 bases and J by 14 bases, with 14 bases between the two germline ends. The CDR3 bases are TGTGCCAGCAAAAGGAAGGACTATTACTTC. Its translation is CASKRKDYYF.

The rearrangement links TRBV24-1 to TRBJ2-1; TRBD1 agrees at 11 bases. J lost 6 bases, V lost 9 bases, and 6 bases had no gene match. Germline V gene sequence: CDR1 KGHDR, CDR2 SFDVKD. This CDR3 is 14 amino acids long. The CDR3 here is CATDTGTGGNEQFF. CDR3 nucleotide sequence: TGTGCCACCGACACCGGGACAGGGGGCAATGAGCAGTTCTTC.

The V and J genes are TRBV6-5 and TRBJ1-5; D may be TRBD1 (6 bases). Germline-derived CDR1 and CDR2 are MNHEY and SVGAGI. This CDR3 is 15 amino acids long. The germline V and J ends were trimmed by 4 bases and 2 bases, with 12 bases remaining between them. DNA for the CDR3: TGTGCCAGCAGTTCCACAGGGAGTGGCAATCAGCCCCAGCATTTT. The encoded protein is CASSSTGSGNQPQHF.

V usage is TRBV6-1 and J usage is TRBJ2-3; 7 nucleotides match TRBD1. The CDR3 covers 16 residues. Germline V lookup: CDR1 MNHNS, CDR2 SASEGT. After removal of 4 bases from V and 4 bases from J, the junction contained 11 bases not matched to a gene. The CDR3 here is CASSGGQAPRADTQYF. In nucleotides, the CDR3 is TGTGCCAGCAGTGGAGGACAGGCCCCACGGGCAGATACGCAGTATTTT.

The chain is built from TRBV28 and TRBJ2-2, with D perhaps matching TRBD1 (5 bases). Germline CDR1 and CDR2: MDHEN and SYDVKM. V was cut by 4 bases and J by 0 bases, with 9 bases left in between. The CDR3 consists of 15 residues. CDR3 nucleotide sequence: TGTGCCAGCAGTTCTTCAGGGCCGAACACCGGGGAGCTGTTTTTT. Its translation: CASSSSGPNTGELFF.

The chain couples TRBV4-2 to TRBJ2-5; 7 bases match TRBD1. The CDR3 totals 16 residues. V was pared by 6 bases and J by 4 bases, with 14 bases of the junction left unmatched. Per germline, CDR1 LGHNA and CDR2 YNFKEQ. The CDR3 DNA follows: TGTGCCAGCAGACGCTCCCGGGACAGCAGATTAGAGACCCAGTACTTC. Translation: CASRRSRDSRLETQYF.

The chain combines TRBV7-3 with TRBJ1-1; no clear D. The CDR3 runs 14 residues. Per germline, CDR1 SGHTA and CDR2 FQGTGA. V was pared by 0 bases and J by 2 bases, with 7 bases between. The CDR3 sequence is CASSLTPVNTEAFF. The CDR3, as DNA: TGTGCCAGCAGCTTAACCCCAGTTAACACTGAAGCTTTCTTT. Combining the CDR3 with reference TRBV7-3 and TRBJ1-1 gives the whole variable domain GAGVSQTPSNKVTEKGKYVELRCDPISGHTALYWYRQSLGQGPEFLIYFQGTGAADDSGLPNDRFFAVRPEGSVSTLKIQRTERGDSAVYLCASSLTPVNTEAFFGQGTRLTVV.

V gene TRBV6-5 combines with J gene TRBJ2-7; perhaps TRBD2 as D (5 bases). The CDR3 runs 14 residues. V lost 0 bases, J lost 6 bases, and 12 bases lay in between. The V gene's germline CDR1 is MNHEY and CDR2 SVGAGI. The CDR3 sequence: CASSYSYGESEQYF. The DNA of the CDR3 is TGTGCCAGCAGTTACTCGTACGGGGAAAGCGAGCAGTACTTC.

This clone was seen a single time. The chain uses TRBV2 and TRBJ1-2; TRBD1 matches at 7 bases. There are 15 residues in the CDR3. V was pared by 1 base and J by 4 bases, with 6 bases of the junction left unmatched. Per the germline V gene, CDR1 is SNHLY and CDR2 is FYNNEI. As DNA, the CDR3 is TGTGCCAGCAGTGAAGGGGGACAGAGCGGCTATGGCTACACCTTC. Its protein product is CASSEGGQSGYGYTF.

The V gene is TRBV5-1, the J gene TRBJ2-7, with 11 positions matching TRBD2. The trim removed 5 bases at V and 6 bases at J, leaving 7 bases unmatched. The CDR3 runs 14 residues. CDR1 and CDR2 (germline): SGHRS, YFSETQ. The CDR3 region has the DNA TGCGCCAGCAGTCTTAGCGGGGGGGCCGTCGAGCAGTACTTC. Its protein is CASSLSGGAVEQYF.

CDR3 sequence (DNA): TGCGCCAGCAGCCAAGCGGTCCGGGCGGCTAGCGGGGTTGGGAGGGCAGATACGCAGTATTTT. Encoded protein: CASSQAVRAASGVGRADTQYF. The V and J genes are TRBV4-3 and TRBJ2-3, with 9 bases matching TRBD2. CDR3 length: 21 amino acids. V gave up 1 base and J gave up 4 bases; unmatched junction bases: 21. Germline CDR1 is LGHNA and CDR2 is YSLEER.

V gene TRBV5-6 combines with J gene TRBJ2-7; 7 nucleotides match TRBD1. This CDR3 has 15 amino acids. Germline CDR1 is SGHDT and CDR2 is YYEEEE. With V trimmed by 5 bases and J by 1 base, 9 bases remained unmatched. The CDR3 here is CASRNRGKSSYEQYV. DNA for the CDR3: TGTGCCAGCAGAAACAGGGGAAAGAGTTCCTACGAGCAGTACGTC.

This sequence joins TRBV2 and TRBJ1-6, with 10 bases aligning to TRBD1. Germline values: CDR1 SNHLY, CDR2 FYNNEI. The CDR3 totals 15 residues. J lost 10 bases, V lost 1 base, and 4 bases had no gene match. Here the CDR3 reads CASSEETGGRSPLHF. The CDR3 coding sequence is TGTGCCAGCAGTGAAGAGACAGGGGGCCGGTCACCCCTCCACTTT.

The chain joins TRBV9 to TRBJ2-7; a weak D match, TRBD2 (5 bases). The CDR3 totals 15 residues. Germline assignment: CDR1 SGDLS and CDR2 YYNGEE. The V gene lost 3 bases and the J gene lost 3 bases, with 16 bases spanning the gap. DNA for the CDR3: TGTGCCAGCAGCGCCGACCCCAGCGGAGACTACGAGCAGTACTTC. This gives the protein CASSADPSGDYEQYF.

This chain links TRBV10-3 with TRBJ2-7, with D possibly being TRBD2 (5 bases). The V gene's germline CDR1 is ENHRY and CDR2 SYGVKD. CDR3 length equals 11 residues. CDR3 loop: CAADVDYEQYV. In DNA form, the CDR3 reads TGTGCAGCGGACGTTGACTACGAGCAGTACGTC.

This clone was counted a single time. This rearrangement joins TRBV28 to TRBJ2-7; D is unresolved. Trimming pared 6 bases from V and 3 bases from J, leaving 12 bases between. The V gene's germline CDR1 is MDHEN and CDR2 SYDVKM. CDR3 length: 13 amino acids. The CDR3 spells CASRYDTVYEQYF. The DNA of the CDR3 is TGTGCCAGCAGATATGACACGGTCTACGAGCAGTACTTC.

The chain recombines TRBV5-1 with TRBJ2-7; D uncertain. The germline V and J ends were trimmed by 0 bases and 0 bases, with 7 bases remaining between them. The CDR3 extends over 14 amino acids. Germline assignment: CDR1 SGHRS and CDR2 YFSETQ. The CDR3 DNA reads TGCGCCAGCAGCTTGGGTCCCAGCTCCTACGAGCAGTACGTC. This sequence encodes CASSLGPSSYEQYV.

Details on this clone: Sequence at one end of the junction differs from germline and may be a read error. The chain links TRBV7-7 to TRBJ2-7, with 8 bases that match TRBD1. The germline V gene has CDR1 SSHAT and CDR2 FNYEAQ (reference sequence). This CDR3 has 15 amino acids. The CDR3 region has the DNA TGTGCTAGCAGCCAAGAGCGGACAGGGATGCGGGAGCAGTACTTC. Translating it yields CASSQERTGMREQYF.

In its sample, this clone was seen many times. CDR3 coding DNA: TGCGCCAGCAGCCAAGATGGCGGGGGGACCTACGAGCAGTACTTC. Translating it yields CASSQDGGGTYEQYF. This rearrangement joins TRBV4-1 to TRBJ2-7; 8 positions match TRBD2. From germline, CDR1 is MGHRA and CDR2 YSYEKL. CDR3 size: 15 residues. Trimming at V came to 0 bases and at J to 2 bases, leaving 3 bases not matched to a gene.